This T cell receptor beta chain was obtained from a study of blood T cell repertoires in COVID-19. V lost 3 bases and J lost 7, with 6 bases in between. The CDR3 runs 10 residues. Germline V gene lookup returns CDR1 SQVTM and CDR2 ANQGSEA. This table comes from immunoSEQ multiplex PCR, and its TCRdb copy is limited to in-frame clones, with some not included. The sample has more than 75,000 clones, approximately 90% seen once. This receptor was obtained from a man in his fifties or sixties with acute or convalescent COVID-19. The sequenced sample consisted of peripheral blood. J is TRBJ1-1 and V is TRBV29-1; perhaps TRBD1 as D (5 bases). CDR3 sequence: CSVDTGEAFF. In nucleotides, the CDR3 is TGCAGCGTTGACACAGGTGAAGCTTTCTTT.